This is a list of T cell receptor beta chains from one sample in a study of blood T cell repertoires in COVID-19. The data were produced by immunoSEQ multiplex PCR, yet TCRdb's version contains in-frame clones alone and is incomplete. The table has under 75,000 clones, about four fifths seen once. What was sequenced was peripheral blood. Receptor source: a man between 65 and 85 years old who had recovered from COVID-19. Each CDR3 is given with its conserved first and last residue. Each record gives: J gene, V gene, clone size, D gene, CDR3 protein, CDR3 DNA. A D gene is named only where the DNA matches it firmly. Only part of the rows carry a size: once, few, many, or a class if the clone is expanded.

J: TRBJ2-7; V: TRBV27; size: NA; D: NA; CDR3: CASSPASRYEQYF; DNA: TGTGCCAGCAGCCCAGCCAGCAGGTACGAGCAGTACTTC
J: TRBJ2-7; V: TRBV4-1; size: NA; D: NA; CDR3: CASSQDSGNREQYF; DNA: TGCGCCAGCAGCCAAGATTCCGGGAATCGCGAGCAGTACTTC
J: TRBJ2-3; V: TRBV24-1; size: NA; D: TRBD2; CDR3: CATSAAGEATDTQYF; DNA: TGTGCCACGTCGGCAGCGGGAGAGGCTACAGATACGCAGTATTTT
J: TRBJ2-1; V: TRBV7-2; size: NA; D: NA; CDR3: CASSLAGGFSYNEQFF; DNA: TGTGCCAGCAGCTTAGCAGGGGGTTTTTCCTACAATGAGCAGTTCTTC
J: TRBJ1-1; V: TRBV11-2; size: NA; D: NA; CDR3: CASSTVVAGAVARGTEAFF; DNA: TGTGCCAGCAGCACAGTAGTGGCAGGGGCTGTAGCACGGGGCACTGAAGCTTTCTTT
J: TRBJ2-7; V: TRBV27; size: NA; D: NA; CDR3: CASSTASRTVFYEQYF; DNA: TGTGCCAGCAGTACAGCTTCCCGGACAGTTTTCTACGAGCAGTACTTC
J: TRBJ2-3; V: TRBV7-9; size: NA; D: NA; CDR3: CASSQLPRGAGDTQYF; DNA: TGTGCCAGCAGCCAGCTTCCTCGGGGGGCCGGAGATACGCAGTATTTT
J: TRBJ2-2; V: TRBV7-9; size: few; D: NA; CDR3: CASSFIPNTGELFF; DNA: TGTGCCAGCAGCTTCATCCCGAACACCGGGGAGCTGTTTTTT
J: TRBJ2-7; V: TRBV15; size: NA; D: NA; CDR3: CATSNREQNYEQYF; DNA: TGTGCCACCAGTAACCGGGAACAAAACTACGAGCAGTACTTC
J: TRBJ2-1; V: TRBV27; size: NA; D: TRBD2; CDR3: CASSSSPGTSGNNEQFF; DNA: TGTGCCAGCTCATCCTCTCCCGGGACTAGCGGAAACAATGAGCAGTTCTTC
J: TRBJ1-5; V: TRBV29-1; size: few; D: NA; CDR3: CSVVVTAGGNQPQHF; DNA: TGCAGCGTTGTGGTGACGGCCGGGGGCAATCAGCCCCAGCATTTT
J: TRBJ2-1; V: TRBV7-8; size: NA; D: NA; CDR3: CASSRGTNNEQFF; DNA: TGTGCCAGCAGCAGGGGGACAAACAATGAGCAGTTCTTC
J: TRBJ1-2; V: TRBV30; size: NA; D: TRBD1; CDR3: CAWSVKGARFNYGYTF; DNA: TGTGCCTGGAGTGTTAAGGGGGCGCGTTTTAACTATGGCTACACCTTC
J: TRBJ2-7; V: TRBV29-1; size: NA; D: TRBD1; CDR3: CSVKGAGREQYF; DNA: TGCAGCGTTAAGGGGGCAGGACGCGAGCAGTACTTC
J: TRBJ1-5; V: TRBV4-3; size: NA; D: TRBD1; CDR3: CASSQRTGGEQPQHF; DNA: TGCGCCAGCAGCCAACGGACAGGGGGAGAGCAGCCCCAGCATTTT
J: TRBJ1-5; V: TRBV11-2; size: NA; D: TRBD1; CDR3: CASSADRNQPQHF; DNA: TGTGCCAGCAGCGCGGACAGGAATCAGCCCCAGCATTTT
J: TRBJ2-3; V: TRBV10-3; size: few; D: TRBD2; CDR3: CAIRTGTSGSADTQYF; DNA: TGTGCCATCAGGACAGGGACTAGCGGGAGTGCAGATACGCAGTATTTT
J: TRBJ2-5; V: TRBV7-2; size: NA; D: TRBD2; CDR3: CASSLGLAGYQETQYF; DNA: TGTGCCAGCAGCTTAGGACTAGCGGGATACCAAGAGACCCAGTACTTC
J: TRBJ2-7; V: TRBV6-5; size: NA; D: TRBD1; CDR3: CASRRGQVKYYEQYF; DNA: TGTGCCAGCAGACGCGGACAGGTCAAATACTACGAGCAGTACTTC
J: TRBJ1-5; V: TRBV5-6; size: NA; D: NA; CDR3: CASSLPTAQPRQPQHF; DNA: TGTGCCAGCAGCTTACCGACAGCCCAACCCCGTCAGCCCCAGCATTTT
J: TRBJ1-4; V: TRBV6-5; size: NA; D: NA; CDR3: CASSSDTSTNEKLFF; DNA: TGTGCCAGCAGTTCCGACACGTCAACTAATGAAAAACTGTTTTTT
J: TRBJ2-1; V: TRBV6-4; size: NA; D: NA; CDR3: CASRLGAGSSNEQFF; DNA: TGTGCCAGCAGGTTAGGGGCGGGATCTAGCAATGAGCAGTTCTTC
J: TRBJ2-7; V: TRBV13; size: medium-sized; D: TRBD2; CDR3: CASSLEGSGKYYEQYF; DNA: TGTGCCAGCAGCTTAGAGGGTAGCGGGAAATACTACGAGCAGTACTTC
J: TRBJ1-2; V: TRBV5-1; size: once; D: NA; CDR3: CASSLRELAAGKDYTF; DNA: TGCGCCAGCAGCTTGCGTGAATTGGCGGCAGGGAAAGACTACACCTTC
J: TRBJ2-3; V: TRBV6-2/TRBV6-3; size: once; D: NA; CDR3: CASSLGGHTDTQYF; DNA: TGTGCCAGCAGCCTCGGGGGGCACACAGATACGCAGTATTTT
J: TRBJ2-6; V: TRBV28; size: once; D: NA; CDR3: CASSAISGANVLTF; DNA: TGTGCCAGCAGTGCGATCTCTGGGGCCAACGTCCTGACTTTC
J: TRBJ2-7; V: TRBV28; size: NA; D: NA; CDR3: CASSLAGNSYEQYF; DNA: TGTGCCAGCAGTTTAGCGGGTAACTCCTACGAGCAGTACTTC
J: TRBJ2-5; V: TRBV27; size: NA; D: NA; CDR3: CASRAGSPLQETQYF; DNA: TGTGCCAGCAGAGCCGGGTCACCCTTACAAGAGACCCAGTACTTC
J: TRBJ2-7; V: TRBV29-1; size: NA; D: TRBD2; CDR3: CSVTSGLSYEQYF; DNA: TGCAGCGTGACTAGCGGGCTCTCCTACGAGCAGTACTTC
J: TRBJ2-1; V: TRBV5-1; size: NA; D: TRBD1; CDR3: CASSTGTDYNEQFF; DNA: TGCGCCAGCAGCACCGGGACAGACTATAATGAGCAGTTCTTC
J: TRBJ2-1; V: TRBV28; size: NA; D: TRBD1; CDR3: CASSTRDRGADEQFF; DNA: TGTGCCAGCAGTACCCGGGACAGGGGCGCGGATGAGCAGTTCTTC